A single sample gave rise to the 5 T cell receptor beta chains below, sequenced in a study of beta chain features in type 1 diabetes. TCRB transcripts that were expressed got sequenced, as all of the isolated RNA had been reverse transcribed. TCRdb's copy holds only in-frame clones and misses some; the assay was immunoSEQ multiplex PCR. The table lists around 430,000 clones, about 30% of them singletons. The specimen sequenced was naive CD4+ T cells from blood. All receptors derive from a man aged 18 to 29 in good health.

This chain links TRBV7-2 with TRBJ2-4; no clear D gene. The CDR3 totals 12 residues. The germline V gene has CDR1 SGHTA and CDR2 FQGNSA. The V end was cut by 1 base, the J end by 6 bases, with 4 bases between. The CDR3 DNA sequence: TGTGCCAGCAGCTTAGTGAGAAACATTCAGTACTTC. Amino acids: CASSLVRNIQYF.

The rearrangement uses TRBV28 and TRBJ2-1; maybe TRBD1 (6 bases). V was shortened by 8 bases and J by 9 bases, with 20 bases between the two germline ends. This CDR3 is built from 14 residues. Per germline, CDR1 MDHEN and CDR2 SYDVKM. In DNA form, the CDR3 reads TGTGCCAGCGGACCTCGACAGGTGGCTGTTGAGCAGTTCTTC. Translation: CASGPRQVAVEQFF. Based on the CDR3 plus reference TRBV28 and TRBJ2-1, the full variable domain is DVKVTQSSRYLVKRTGEKVFLECVQDMDHENMFWYRQDPGLGLRLIYFSYDVKMKEKGDIPEGYSVSREKKERFSLILESASTNQTSMYLCASGPRQVAVEQFFGPGTRLTVL.

This clone appeared a few times. The chain recombines TRBV29-1 with TRBJ2-1; 9 bases fit TRBD1. J gave up 2 bases and V 4 bases, and 3 bases lay outside the gene matches. CDR1 and CDR2 from the germline V gene are SQVTM and ANQGSEA. This CDR3 spans 14 amino acids. CDR3 in DNA: TGCAGCGTTGGGAGACAGGGGGCCTACAATGAGCAGTTCTTC. It encodes CSVGRQGAYNEQFF.

V and J are TRBV7-2 and TRBJ2-7, with TRBD1 identical over 7 bases. The CDR3 consists of 13 residues. Trimming took 5 bases from V and 2 from J; bases not matched to a gene: 3. Germline-derived CDR1 and CDR2 are SGHTA and FQGNSA. CDR3 DNA: TGTGCCAGCAGCCTCGGGACAGCCTACGAGCAGTACTTC. It specifies CASSLGTAYEQYF.

The V and J genes are TRBV4-2 and TRBJ2-1; 7 nucleotides match TRBD2. The CDR3 length is 16 residues. CDR1 and CDR2 (germline): LGHNA, YNFKEQ. J lost 4 bases, V lost 4 bases, and 10 bases had no gene match. As DNA, the CDR3 is TGTGCCAGCAGCCTCCAGTCTAGCGGAGAGTACAATGAGCAGTTCTTC. Residues: CASSLQSSGEYNEQFF.